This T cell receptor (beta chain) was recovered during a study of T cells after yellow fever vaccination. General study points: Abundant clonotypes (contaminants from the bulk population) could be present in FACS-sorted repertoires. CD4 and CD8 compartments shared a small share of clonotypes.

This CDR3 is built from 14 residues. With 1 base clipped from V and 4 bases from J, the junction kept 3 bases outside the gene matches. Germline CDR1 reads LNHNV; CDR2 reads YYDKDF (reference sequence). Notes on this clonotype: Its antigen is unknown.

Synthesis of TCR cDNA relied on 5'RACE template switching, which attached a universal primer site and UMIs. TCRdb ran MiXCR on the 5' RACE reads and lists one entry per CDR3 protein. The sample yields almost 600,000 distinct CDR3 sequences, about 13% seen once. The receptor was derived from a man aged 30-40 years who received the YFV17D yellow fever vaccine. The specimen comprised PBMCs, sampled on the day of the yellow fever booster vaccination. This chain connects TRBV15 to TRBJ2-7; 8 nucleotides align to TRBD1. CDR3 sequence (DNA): TGTGCCACCAGCAGAGCGCAGGGGGCTTACGAGCAGTACTTC. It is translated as CATSRAQGAYEQYF.